These 17 T cell receptor beta chains were all obtained from the same sample, sequenced in a study of T cell changes during pregnancy in multiple sclerosis. Measured with immunoSEQ multiplex PCR; TCRdb has only the in-frame clones, and not every one. The sample has roughly 84,000 clones, 80% to 95% seen once. The sample in question was peripheral blood, obtained in the third trimester of pregnancy. Receptor source: a female donor in good health, enrolled as a control in a pregnancy study.

About this clone itself: Other DNA sequences within the sample encode an identical CDR3. V gene TRBV5-1 combines with J gene TRBJ2-3; 8 positions agree with TRBD1. The length of the CDR3 is 14 residues. The J segment lost 3 bases and the V segment lost 2 bases, leaving 2 bases of the junction unmatched. Per germline, CDR1 SGHRS and CDR2 YFSETQ. CDR3 region: CASSLGTGTDTQYF. CDR3 nucleotides: TGCGCCAGCAGCTTAGGGACAGGAACAGATACGCAGTATTTT.

V gene TRBV6-5 combines with J gene TRBJ2-3; possibly TRBD1 for D (5 bases). Between the trimmed V and J ends, which lost 0 bases and 8 bases, there was a span of 12 bases. CDR3 length: 14 residues. Germline values: CDR1 MNHEY, CDR2 SVGAGI. In DNA form, the CDR3 reads TGTGCCAGCAGTTACTCAGGGTTGCAGGGTACGCAGTATTTT. This encodes CASSYSGLQGTQYF.

The V call is TRBV2, the J call TRBJ1-4; no definite D call. Trimming removed 2 bases from V and 8 bases from J, with 12 bases in between. The germline V gene has CDR1 SNHLY and CDR2 FYNNEI. CDR3 size: 14 residues. The DNA for the CDR3 is TGTGCCAGCAGTGAATTAACAGTCGAGGAAAAACTGTTTTTT. Its translation is CASSELTVEEKLFF.

J is TRBJ2-7 and V is TRBV18; D may be TRBD1 (5 bases). V lost 2 bases to trimming and J lost 5 bases, with 10 bases between them. This CDR3 spans 13 amino acids. The germline gives CDR1 KGHSH, CDR2 LQKENI. DNA for the CDR3: TGTGCCAGCTCACCAGCAGGGTCCCACGAGCAGTACTTC. This translates into CASSPAGSHEQYF.

This clone was observed a few times. This chain links TRBV19 with TRBJ1-1; D may be TRBD1 (6 bases). In germline, CDR1 is LNHDA, CDR2 SQIVND (reference sequence). Trimming stripped 6 bases from V and 4 bases from J, with 9 bases between. This CDR3 contains 12 residues. The CDR3 DNA sequence: TGTGCCAGTAGAACAGGGAGCACTGAAGCTTTCTTT. It is translated as CASRTGSTEAFF.

This chain connects TRBV18 to TRBJ1-1, with D possibly being TRBD1 (5 bases). There are 15 residues in the CDR3. The ends were cut back, 3 bases at V and 2 bases at J, with 13 bases in the middle. Per the germline V gene, CDR1 is KGHSH and CDR2 is LQKENI. The CDR3 sequence is CASSPLARANTEAFF. The CDR3 DNA sequence: TGTGCCAGCTCACCCCTCGCCAGGGCAAACACTGAAGCTTTCTTT.

V usage is TRBV23-1 and J usage is TRBJ2-2, with 8 nucleotides matching TRBD2. TRBV23-1 is annotated as an ORF whose role is uncertain. The CDR3 has 17 amino acids. V lost 6 bases and J lost 8; bases outside the gene matches: 17. The chain's CDR3 is CASRPKGDYGGGGELFF. The CDR3 region has the DNA TGCGCCAGCAGACCTAAAGGGGACTACGGGGGGGGTGGGGAGCTGTTTTTT.

The chain links TRBV27 to TRBJ2-7, with 7 bases that match TRBD1. Germline V lookup: CDR1 MNHEY, CDR2 SMNVEV (reference sequence). With 5 bases clipped from V and 4 bases from J, the junction kept 17 bases outside the gene matches. The CDR3 spans 17 residues. In nucleotides, the CDR3 is TGTGCCAGCAGTGCTCCCACAGGGGCGATTGGCACGTACGAGCAGTACTTC. Protein: CASSAPTGAIGTYEQYF.

The chain has TRBV5-1 and TRBJ2-7; 9 nucleotides line up with TRBD1. V was clipped by 4 bases and J by 2 bases; unmatched bases: 7. The V gene's germline CDR1 is SGHRS and CDR2 YFSETQ. The CDR3 contains 15 residues. This CDR3 reads CASSDTGGAPYEQYF. The DNA for the CDR3 is TGCGCCAGCAGCGACACAGGGGGCGCACCCTACGAGCAGTACTTC. The whole variable domain, remainder taken from reference TRBV5-1 and TRBJ2-7, is KAGVTQTPRYLIKTRGQQVTLSCSPISGHRSVSWYQQTPGQGLQFLFEYFSETQRNKGNFPGRFSGRQFSNSRSEMNVSTLELGDSALYLCASSDTGGAPYEQYFGPGTRLTVT.

The rearrangement uses TRBV27 and TRBJ2-5; TRBD2 aligns across 7 bases. Germline-derived CDR1 and CDR2 are MNHEY and SMNVEV (reference sequence). This CDR3 has 15 residues. V trimming: 5 bases; J trimming: 3 bases; junction bases outside the gene matches: 9. DNA of the CDR3: TGTGCCAGCAGTCATTCCGGACTAGTCGAAGAGACCCAGTACTTC. Translating it yields CASSHSGLVEETQYF.

This clone was recorded once. The genes are TRBV11-2 and TRBJ2-1; D remains unclear. This CDR3 has 12 amino acids. With 4 bases removed from V and 5 bases from J, the gap between germline ends came to 6 bases. The germline V gene encodes CDR1 SGHAT and CDR2 FQNNGV. CDR3 in DNA: TGTGCCAGCAGCTGGCAGGACAATGAGCAGTTCTTC. This codes for CASSWQDNEQFF.

The chain carries TRBV28 and TRBJ1-4; 9 bases line up with TRBD1. V was clipped by 8 bases and J by 7 bases; unmatched bases: 11. Germline V CDR1 and CDR2: MDHEN, SYDVKM. The CDR3 is made up of 15 amino acids. The CDR3 DNA reads as TGTGCCAGCGGCGAACCGGGACAGGGACTTGAAAAACTGTTTTTT. It encodes CASGEPGQGLEKLFF. Filled out from reference TRBV28 and TRBJ1-4, the complete variable domain reads DVKVTQSSRYLVKRTGEKVFLECVQDMDHENMFWYRQDPGLGLRLIYFSYDVKMKEKGDIPEGYSVSREKKERFSLILESASTNQTSMYLCASGEPGQGLEKLFFGSGTQLSVL.

This chain links TRBV28 with TRBJ2-3; TRBD2 matches 7 bases. There are 15 residues in the CDR3. J was trimmed by 2 bases and V by 4 bases; bases with no gene match: 6. Germline assignment: CDR1 MDHEN and CDR2 SYDVKM. The CDR3 DNA reads TGTGCCAGCAGTTACTCGGGAGGTGCCACAGATACGCAGTATTTT. Translated: CASSYSGGATDTQYF.

This chain's CDR3 is CASSAQRGTEAFF. CDR3 bases: TGTGCCAGCAGCGCCCAGCGGGGCACTGAAGCTTTCTTT. The chain couples TRBV9 to TRBJ1-1, with D unresolved. This CDR3 contains 13 residues. V was shortened by 3 bases and J by 4 bases, with 10 bases between the two germline ends. Germline V gives CDR1 SGDLS, CDR2 YYNGEE.

V gene TRBV7-2 combines with J gene TRBJ1-1; possibly TRBD1 for D (5 bases). CDR3 length: 15 residues. Germline V lookup: CDR1 SGHTA, CDR2 FQGNSA. With 3 bases removed from V and 1 base from J, the gap between germline ends came to 12 bases. This CDR3 is CASSFQGGSNTEAFF. The CDR3 nucleotides are TGTGCCAGCAGCTTTCAGGGCGGTTCGAACACTGAAGCTTTCTTT.

In its sample, this clone was seen once. The chain has TRBV9 and TRBJ2-1, with 10 positions matching TRBD2. CDR3 length: 14 amino acids. The junction had 10 bases not matched to a gene; V was cut back by 6 bases and J by 10 bases. CDR1 SGDLS and CDR2 YYNGEE come from the germline V gene. Here the CDR3 DNA reads TGTGCCAGCACCCCAGCGGGAGGGCCAGGGGAGCAGTTCTTC. It yields the protein CASTPAGGPGEQFF.

The chain combines TRBV19 with TRBJ1-5; possibly TRBD1 for D (5 bases). V was trimmed by 0 bases and J by 1 base, leaving 10 bases between them. The CDR3 contains 16 residues. Germline V gene sequence: CDR1 LNHDA, CDR2 SQIVND (reference sequence). DNA of the CDR3: TGTGCCAGTAGTATAGATCCCCCAGGGAGCAATCAGCCCCAGCATTTT. It yields the protein CASSIDPPGSNQPQHF.